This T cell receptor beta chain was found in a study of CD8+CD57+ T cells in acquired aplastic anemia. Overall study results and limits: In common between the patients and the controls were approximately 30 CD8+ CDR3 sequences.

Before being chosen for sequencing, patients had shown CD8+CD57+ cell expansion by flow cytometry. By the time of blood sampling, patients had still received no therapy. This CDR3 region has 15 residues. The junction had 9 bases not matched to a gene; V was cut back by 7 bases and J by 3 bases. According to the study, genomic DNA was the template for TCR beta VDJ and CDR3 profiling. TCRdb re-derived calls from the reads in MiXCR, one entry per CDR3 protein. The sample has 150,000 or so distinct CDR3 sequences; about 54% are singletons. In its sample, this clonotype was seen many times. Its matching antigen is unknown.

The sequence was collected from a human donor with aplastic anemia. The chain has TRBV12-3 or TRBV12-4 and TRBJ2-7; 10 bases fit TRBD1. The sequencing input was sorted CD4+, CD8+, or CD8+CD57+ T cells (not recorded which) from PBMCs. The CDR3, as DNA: TGTGCCAGCACCACCCGGGACAGGGGATTCTACGAGCAGTACTTC. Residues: CASTTRDRGFYEQYF.